This T cell receptor (beta chain) was captured in a study of T cell responses to AZD1222 COVID-19 vaccine. Overall study findings and caveats: Repertoire collection took place solely once the T cell response had peaked. Just a handful of AZD1222 recipients tested seropositive at baseline. White British people made up most donors, females outnumbered males, and clonal diversity was possibly underestimated. Spike-specific TCR breadth and depth went up after people got two AZD1222 doses.

Comments on this clone: Its antigen remains unidentified.

The CDR3 consists of 16 residues. CDR1 and CDR2 from the germline V gene are ENHRY and SYGVKD. With 6 bases clipped from V and 0 bases from J, the junction kept 8 bases outside the gene matches. Sequencing used immunoSEQ multiplex PCR; TCRdb keeps in-frame clones, though not all of them. The sample consists of roughly 84,000 clones, 70% to 90% of them appearing once. The receptor comes from an adult in good health. The V and J genes are TRBV10-3 and TRBJ2-3; the match to TRBD1 covers 8 bases. The specimen comprised peripheral blood, sampled on day 0 of AZD1222 vaccination. The CDR3 nucleotides are TGTGCCATCAGGAAGACAGGGGTCGGGAGCACAGATACGCAGTATTTT. It translates to CAIRKTGVGSTDTQYF.